This section outlines one TCR beta chain sequence together with its context. Its antigen is not known. The length of the CDR3 is 16 residues. Germline values: CDR1 SNHLY, CDR2 FYNNEI. The V end lost 7 bases, the J end lost 2 bases, and 18 bases lay between the germline ends. During the collection period, no donor immune events like infections were recorded. Profiled with immunoSEQ multiplex PCR; TCRdb holds only in-frame clones, not every one. The table lists 84,000 or so clones, roughly 90% of them singletons. The entry originates in a study of identifying expanded T cells in peripheral blood. General study findings and limits: Clone count variance between roughly two-week samples rose with total template count. About 1.2 clones differed between technical replicates, versus approximately 16 and 20 over time.

The sample was blood. The TCR sequence derives from a person aged 18-69 years in good health. V and J are TRBV2 and TRBJ1-3; D possibly corresponds to TRBD1 (6 bases). CDR3 coding DNA: TGTGCCAGCAAGATTGCTTTAGGACAGACTGGAAACACCATATATTTT. Encoded protein: CASKIALGQTGNTIYF.